The rows below give T cell receptor beta chains drawn from one sample of a study of cytomegalovirus exposure and HLA in healthy donors. The method was immunoSEQ multiplex PCR; TCRdb's version includes in-frame clones alone and lacks a portion of them. The sample consists of 150,000 or so clones, 85% to 90% of them appearing once. The sample consisted of PBMCs. The receptors derive from a woman in her late teens or twenties in good health and CMV-seropositive. Both conserved end residues are part of each CDR3. Fields, in order: D gene, J gene, V gene, clone size, CDR3 DNA, CDR3 protein. A D gene is named only where the DNA matches it firmly. The size of a clone is reported for some rows only, either as once, few or many, or as a class for expanded clones.

>.|TRBJ2-5|TRBV21-1|.
TGTGCCAGCACCACCCTCTCGGAGCGGGGTAAAGAGACCCAGTACTTC
CASTTLSERGKETQYF
>.|TRBJ2-5|TRBV4-1|.
TGCGCCAGCAGCCAAACCACAGGGCAAGAGACCCAGTACTTC
CASSQTTGQETQYF
>TRBD2|TRBJ2-3|TRBV6-6|.
TGTGCCAGCAGTTACAAGGTCGGGGGGGATACGCAGTATTTT
CASSYKVGGDTQYF
>.|TRBJ2-7|TRBV28|.
TGTGCCAGCAGTTTGTGGACAGAAACCTACGAGCAGTACTTC
CASSLWTETYEQYF
>TRBD1|TRBJ2-1|TRBV27|.
TGTGCCAGCAGTCAACCGGGACAGGGAATCAATGAGCAGTTCTTC
CASSQPGQGINEQFF
>TRBD2|TRBJ2-1|TRBV27|.
TGTGCCAGCAGTTTGGAGCGGGGGGCGATGGATGAGCAGTTCTTC
CASSLERGAMDEQFF
>TRBD1|TRBJ2-7|TRBV5-1|.
TGCGCCAGCAGCTTGGAGGGACAGGGGGCTGGCGAGCAGTACTTC
CASSLEGQGAGEQYF
>.|TRBJ2-7|TRBV7-6|.
TGTGCCAGCAGCTTACTTGCACAGGGAGCCTACGAGCAGTACTTC
CASSLLAQGAYEQYF
>.|TRBJ1-4|TRBV4-1|.
TGCGCCAGCAGCCAACCAGGAGGAACTAATGAAAAACTGTTTTTT
CASSQPGGTNEKLFF
>.|TRBJ2-7|TRBV7-8|.
TGTGCCAGCAGCAGTTATTTGGGAGGGGGCTACGAGCAGTACTTC
CASSSYLGGGYEQYF
>TRBD2|TRBJ2-5|TRBV11-2|.
TGTGCCAGCAGCCTACTCCCCTCGACTAGCGCGGCCCAAGAGACCCAGTACTTC
CASSLLPSTSAAQETQYF
>TRBD1|TRBJ2-2|TRBV7-9|.
TGTGCCAGCAGCCTCGGACAGGGGCCCGGGGAGCTGTTTTTT
CASSLGQGPGELFF
>.|TRBJ1-6|TRBV7-2|.
TGTGCCAGCAGAAACGGAGGCAGACTCAGCTCCTATAATTCACCCCTCCACTTT
CASRNGGRLSSYNSPLHF
>.|TRBJ1-5|TRBV4-1|.
TGCGCCAGCAGCCTCGGTGCGGGGCAGCTAAATCAGCCCCAGCATTTT
CASSLGAGQLNQPQHF
>.|TRBJ1-2|TRBV11-1|few
TGTGCCAGCAGCTTAGGGACAAGCTATGGCTACACCTTC
CASSLGTSYGYTF
>.|TRBJ2-7|TRBV18|.
TGTGCCAGCTCGCCTAGCATCGGACAGATAGTCTACGAGCAGTACTTC
CASSPSIGQIVYEQYF
>TRBD1|TRBJ1-2|TRBV2|.
TGTGGACAGGGGGAACGACTAGCCTATGGCTACACCTTC
CGQGERLAYGYTF
>.|TRBJ2-3|TRBV7-8|.
TGTGCCAGCCAGCCGTGGGGCAGCACAGATACGCAGTATTTT
CASQPWGSTDTQYF
>TRBD2|TRBJ2-1|TRBV28|.
TGTGCCAGCAGTTTATATGGTGGTCGAGCGGGGGGGTACAATGAGCAGTTCTTC
CASSLYGGRAGGYNEQFF
>.|TRBJ2-7|TRBV27|.
TGTGCCAGCAGGCCTGAACTCGGTAGCTCCTACGAGCAGTACTTC
CASRPELGSSYEQYF
>TRBD2|TRBJ2-3|TRBV5-1|once
TGCGCCAGCAGCTTGGCCGCGCGGGAGGCAGATACGCAGTATTTT
CASSLAAREADTQYF
>TRBD2|TRBJ2-1|TRBV30|.
TGTGCCTGGAGTATCGGGACTAGCGGGGGCAATGAGCAGTTCTTC
CAWSIGTSGGNEQFF
>TRBD1|TRBJ1-3|TRBV27|.
TGTGCCAGCAGGACGACAGGGGGTAGCAGTGGAAACACCATATATTTT
CASRTTGGSSGNTIYF
>TRBD2|TRBJ2-1|TRBV29-1|.
TGCAGCGCCGCGCGGGGGGCCGGGGAGAATGAGCAGTTCTTC
CSAARGAGENEQFF
>TRBD1|TRBJ1-2|TRBV28|.
TGTGCCAGCATCAAACAAACAGGGGCGGGCTATGGCTACACCTTC
CASIKQTGAGYGYTF
>TRBD1|TRBJ2-1|TRBV19|.
TGTGCCAGTAGTGGAGGGACAGGACTTCTCTTAAATGAGCAGTTCTTC
CASSGGTGLLLNEQFF
>.|TRBJ1-2|TRBV28|.
TGTGCCAGCGCGTTCCCCGGGGGATTTGGCTACACCTTC
CASAFPGGFGYTF
>.|TRBJ2-1|TRBV9|.
TGTGCCAGCAGCTATACCGACCCAGGGGAACAGTTCTTC
CASSYTDPGEQFF
>.|TRBJ2-3|TRBV27|.
TGTGCCAGCAGTTTAAGTGGCAGACTAGATACGCAGTATTTT
CASSLSGRLDTQYF
>.|TRBJ1-1|TRBV10-2|.
TGCGCCAGCAGTCGAACAGAGAACACTGAAGCTTTCTTT
CASSRTENTEAFF
>TRBD1|TRBJ1-4|TRBV30|.
TGTGCCTGGAGTGTAATCCAGGGGGGACAAAAACTGTTTTTT
CAWSVIQGGQKLFF
>.|TRBJ1-2|TRBV28|.
TGTGCCAGCAGTTTATTGGGAGGGATCGGCTACACCTTC
CASSLLGGIGYTF
>.|TRBJ1-3|TRBV28|.
TGTGCCAGCAGTTTTCTTCCGAGCTCTGGAAACACCATATATTTT
CASSFLPSSGNTIYF
>TRBD2|TRBJ2-7|TRBV13|.
TGTGCCAGCAGCCTCGCCGGGGGGGGTCCAGGCGAGCAGTACTTC
CASSLAGGGPGEQYF
>.|TRBJ1-5|TRBV28|.
TGTGCCAGCAGTCCTCAGGATCAGCCCCAGCATTTT
CASSPQDQPQHF
>.|TRBJ2-7|TRBV2|few
TGTGCCAGCTCCTACAGCCCCTACGAGCAGTACTTC
CASSYSPYEQYF
>TRBD1|TRBJ1-5|TRBV28|.
TGTGCCAGCGGGGCTCCCAGGGGGCGGCAGCCCCAGCATTTT
CASGAPRGRQPQHF
>.|TRBJ1-5|TRBV7-9|few
TGTGCCAGCAGCGATACAAGTCCGCCCCAGCATTTT
CASSDTSPPQHF
>TRBD1|TRBJ1-1|TRBV7-9|.
TGTGCCAGCAGCTTGAAGGGGGCCCCGAACACTGAAGCTTTCTTT
CASSLKGAPNTEAFF
>.|TRBJ1-5|TRBV4-1|.
TGCGCCAGCAGCCAAGAGGCGGCGGGGGCGCGCAATCAGCCCCAGCATTTT
CASSQEAAGARNQPQHF